The 10 T cell receptor beta chains in this list originate from one sample, sequenced in a study of blood T cell repertoires in COVID-19. Some clones are missing from TCRdb's copy, which holds only in-frame ones; the method was immunoSEQ multiplex PCR. Of under 200,000 clones in the sample, around 89% were seen once. Material: peripheral blood. The receptors were sampled from a man in his forties or fifties with active or convalescent COVID-19.

This clone has only one observation. The J gene is TRBJ2-5, the V gene TRBV5-4; TRBD2 matches at 7 bases. V lost 2 bases to trimming and J lost 5 bases; unmatched junction nucleotides: 12. CDR1 and CDR2 from the germline V gene are SGHNT and YYREEE (reference sequence). This CDR3 is built from 16 residues. CDR3 DNA sequence: TGTGCCAGCAGCTTTCCCCAAGACCGACTAGCTGAGACCCAGTACTTC. It translates to CASSFPQDRLAETQYF.

The V call is TRBV12-3 or TRBV12-4, the J call TRBJ1-1; the D is unclear. Trimming left V 3 bases short and J 8 bases short, with 13 bases between. The CDR3 loop spans 13 amino acids. As DNA, the CDR3 is TGTGCCAGCAGTTTGGGAGCCTGGCCCGAAGCTTTCTTT. This sequence encodes CASSLGAWPEAFF.

The chain couples TRBV6-2 or TRBV6-3 to TRBJ1-1; 7 nucleotides agree with TRBD1. V lost 5 bases to trimming and J lost 7 bases; unmatched junction nucleotides: 10. CDR1 MNHEY and CDR2 SVGEGT come from the germline V gene. This CDR3 region has 14 residues. The DNA of the CDR3 is TGTGCCAGCAGTGGTAGACAGGGTCGGAATGAAGCTTTCTTT. The encoded protein is CASSGRQGRNEAFF.

The chain couples TRBV23-1 to TRBJ2-5; possibly TRBD1 for D (5 bases). TRBV23-1 is placed among ORFs of uncertain function. The V gene lost 0 bases and the J gene lost 5 bases, with 13 bases spanning the gap. The CDR3 totals 15 residues. The CDR3 is CASSQSVQGDETQYF. CDR3 DNA: TGCGCCAGCAGTCAATCCGTTCAGGGTGATGAGACCCAGTACTTC.

This chain links TRBV29-1 with TRBJ2-2; possible D gene TRBD1, 6 bases. Germline loops: CDR1 SQVTM, CDR2 ANQGSEA. CDR3 length: 15 amino acids. Trimming left V 5 bases short and J 0 bases short, with 13 bases between. The CDR3 DNA is TGCAGCGTTATTTCAGGGGCTTCGAACACCGGGGAGCTGTTTTTT. It translates to CSVISGASNTGELFF.

The chain employs TRBV5-6 and TRBJ2-7; 9 bases line up with TRBD1. After removal of 5 bases from V and 2 bases from J, the junction contained 8 bases not matched to a gene. Germline values: CDR1 SGHDT, CDR2 YYEEEE. The CDR3 extends over 15 amino acids. The CDR3 loop is CASRRTGQGTYEQYF. Written as DNA, the CDR3 is TGTGCCAGCAGACGGACGGGACAGGGCACCTACGAGCAGTACTTC.

The chain carries TRBV7-2 and TRBJ2-7, with TRBD1 matching 9 bases. V shed 5 bases, J shed 5 bases, and the junction held 7 bases outside the gene matches. CDR3 length equals 14 residues. Looked up from germline, CDR1 is SGHTA and CDR2 is FQGNSA. CDR3 bases: TGTGCCAGCAGCCCGGGGGACAGGGTCCACGAGCAGTACTTC. Translated: CASSPGDRVHEQYF. Looking up the rest from reference TRBV7-2 and TRBJ2-7 gives the full variable domain: GAGVSQSPSNKVTEKGKDVELRCDPISGHTALYWYRQSLGQGLEFLIYFQGNSAPDKSGLPSDRFSAERTGGSVSTLTIQRTQQEDSAVYLCASSPGDRVHEQYFGPGTRLTVT.

The V gene is TRBV4-2, the J gene TRBJ1-1; no firm D call. Germline assignment: CDR1 LGHNA and CDR2 YNFKEQ. The length of the CDR3 is 17 residues. V lost 3 bases and J 1 base, leaving 18 bases between the germline ends. The CDR3 region is CASSHPPNPGTNTEAFF. The CDR3 DNA follows: TGTGCCAGCAGCCACCCCCCTAATCCAGGCACGAACACTGAAGCTTTCTTT.

The J gene is TRBJ1-4, the V gene TRBV2; the D is unclear. Germline lookup yields CDR1 SNHLY and CDR2 FYNNEI. The CDR3 extends over 15 amino acids. Trimming stripped 6 bases from V and 0 bases from J, with 11 bases between. In DNA form, the CDR3 reads TGTGCCAGCAGCCAGACTGATCCAACTAATGAAAAACTGTTTTTT. Translated: CASSQTDPTNEKLFF.

The chain employs TRBV28 and TRBJ2-5, with 8 bases fitting TRBD2. The trim removed 10 bases at V and 6 bases at J, leaving 10 bases unmatched. The CDR3 is made up of 13 amino acids. Germline loops: CDR1 MDHEN, CDR2 SYDVKM. The CDR3 sequence: CATWSGSPKTQYF. CDR3 DNA: TGTGCCACGTGGAGCGGGAGTCCGAAGACCCAGTACTTC.